What follows are 27 T cell receptor beta chains derived from one specimen sequenced in a study of blood T cell repertoires in COVID-19. TCRdb keeps only in-frame clones here, not all; method: immunoSEQ multiplex PCR. The table has about 310,000 clones, over 85% seen once. The sequenced sample was PBMCs or T cells enriched from blood (not recorded which). These receptors originate from a woman in her 30s who had recovered from COVID-19.

The chain employs TRBV27 and TRBJ1-6, with 8 bases lining up with TRBD1. The V gene end was trimmed by 4 bases and the J gene end by 8 bases; junction bases not matched to a gene: 13. This CDR3 spans 17 amino acids. Per the germline V gene, CDR1 is MNHEY and CDR2 is SMNVEV (reference sequence). CDR3 amino acids: CASSYLPTGGYYSPLHF. The CDR3 DNA reads TGTGCCAGCAGTTATCTCCCCACAGGGGGTTACTATTCACCCCTCCACTTT.

V and J are TRBV7-9 and TRBJ2-7, with 8 nucleotides matching TRBD1. Per the germline V gene, CDR1 is SEHNR and CDR2 is FQNEAQ (reference sequence). The CDR3 is 18 amino acids. V lost 1 base and J lost 7; bases outside the gene matches: 18. The CDR3 loop is CASSLVRHLSTGAGEQYF. The CDR3 region has the DNA TGTGCCAGCAGCTTAGTCCGGCACCTGTCGACAGGGGCCGGTGAGCAGTACTTC.

This chain links TRBV7-9 with TRBJ1-2, with 7 nucleotides matching TRBD1. This CDR3 has 16 residues. J was trimmed by 0 bases and V by 4 bases; bases with no gene match: 8. CDR1 is SEHNR, CDR2 FQNEAQ, per germline (reference sequence). This CDR3 is CASSSGGTETNYGYTF. CDR3 coding DNA: TGTGCCAGCAGCTCGGGGGGGACAGAGACTAACTATGGCTACACCTTC.

V usage is TRBV3-1 (or the pseudogene TRBV3-2) and J usage is TRBJ2-7; D uncertain. V lost 0 bases and J lost 1, with 7 bases in between. Germline V lookup: CDR1 LGHDT, CDR2 YNNKEL (reference sequence). The CDR3 is made up of 14 amino acids. CDR3 region: CASSQEALSYEQYF. The CDR3 DNA is TGTGCCAGCAGCCAAGAGGCTCTTTCCTACGAGCAGTACTTC.

The rearrangement links TRBV7-9 to TRBJ1-6; tentatively, D is TRBD1 (6 bases). This CDR3 region has 12 residues. Germline-derived CDR1 and CDR2 are SEHNR and FQNEAQ (reference sequence). Trimming cost V 6 bases and J 10 bases, with 10 bases left between them. CDR3: CASSAGDSPLHF. CDR3 bases: TGTGCCAGCAGTGCAGGGGACTCACCCCTCCACTTT.

The V call is TRBV2, the J call TRBJ2-1; maybe TRBD2 (5 bases). CDR1 SNHLY and CDR2 FYNNEI come from the germline V gene. The CDR3 is 11 residues long. The ends were cut back, 6 bases at V and 9 bases at J, with 9 bases in the middle. The CDR3 DNA reads TGTGCCAGCAGCGTGGGGAGTGAGCAGTTCTTC. Protein: CASSVGSEQFF.

The rearrangement joins TRBV11-2 to TRBJ2-1; 8 positions match TRBD1. The CDR3 runs to 12 residues. Germline CDR1 is SGHAT and CDR2 is FQNNGV. The junction had 6 bases not matched to a gene; V was cut back by 7 bases and J by 10 bases. This CDR3 reads CASTLQGDEQFF. As DNA, the CDR3 is TGTGCCAGCACCCTACAGGGGGACGAGCAGTTCTTC.

This chain joins TRBV18 and TRBJ1-3, with D uncertain. Between the trimmed V and J ends, which lost 1 base and 0 bases, there was a span of 10 bases. Germline CDR1 reads KGHSH; CDR2 reads LQKENI. The CDR3 has 16 residues. CDR3 nucleotide sequence: TGTGCCAGCTCACCACGTGACGCGGTCTCTGGAAACACCATATATTTT. Its protein product is CASSPRDAVSGNTIYF.

The rearrangement joins TRBV3-1 (or the pseudogene TRBV3-2) to TRBJ1-2; D possibly corresponds to TRBD1 (6 bases). CDR3 length: 17 amino acids. Germline V gives CDR1 LGHDT, CDR2 YNNKEL (reference sequence). V lost 1 base, J lost 4 bases, and 19 bases lay in between. The CDR3 here is CASSQGGSGQRGYGYTF. CDR3 DNA: TGTGCCAGCAGCCAAGGCGGGTCCGGACAGAGGGGCTATGGCTACACCTTC.

The chain is built from TRBV9 and TRBJ2-7, with TRBD2 as a possible D gene (7 bases). Germline CDR1 reads SGDLS; CDR2 reads YYNGEE. CDR3 length: 16 residues. V shed 1 base and J shed 7 bases, with 21 bases lying between them. This CDR3 is CASSVSGGAGMREQYF. CDR3 coding DNA: TGTGCCAGCAGCGTATCTGGGGGGGCCGGTATGAGGGAGCAGTACTTC.

This clone has more than one count but fewer than ten. V is TRBV19 and J is TRBJ1-5; TRBD1 is a possible D gene (6 bases). V gave up 4 bases and J gave up 1 base, with 8 bases separating them. Germline V gene data show CDR1 as LNHDA and CDR2 as SQIVND (reference sequence). This CDR3 spans 14 amino acids. CDR3 bases: TGTGCCAGTAGTAGACAGGAGAGCAATCAGCCCCAGCATTTT. The encoded protein is CASSRQESNQPQHF.

The CDR3 loop reads CASCPLSRSGEKLFF. CDR3 in DNA: TGTGCCAGCTGTCCCCTCAGCAGGTCAGGGGAAAAACTGTTTTTT. The chain carries TRBV6-5 and TRBJ1-4, with D maybe TRBD1 (5 bases). V was trimmed by 8 bases and J by 8 bases, leaving 21 bases between them. The germline gives CDR1 MNHEY, CDR2 SVGAGI. The CDR3 consists of 15 residues.

The chain uses TRBV6-1 and TRBJ2-7, with 10 bases that match TRBD1. The length of the CDR3 is 14 residues. J gave up 5 bases and V 1 base, and 2 bases lay outside the gene matches. Looked up from germline, CDR1 is MNHNS and CDR2 is SASEGT. CDR3 coding DNA: TGTGCCAGCAGTGAAGGACAGGGGGCGAACGAGCAGTACTTC. It translates to CASSEGQGANEQYF.

The genes are TRBV7-2 and TRBJ2-1; tentative D call: TRBD2 (6 bases). This CDR3 is 13 amino acids long. Trimming took off 4 bases at V and 11 bases at J, with 15 bases between the two ends. From germline, CDR1 is SGHTA and CDR2 FQGNSA. This CDR3 is CASSSGGAEKQFF. The DNA for the CDR3 is TGTGCCAGCAGCTCAGGCGGGGCCGAGAAGCAGTTCTTC.

The chain links TRBV12-3 or TRBV12-4 to TRBJ2-7; D might be TRBD1 (5 bases). CDR3 length equals 12 residues. Trimming took 3 bases from V and 2 from J, leaving 5 bases between them. In nucleotides, the CDR3 is TGTGCCAGCAGTTTGACAGCCTACGAGCAGTACTTC. As protein: CASSLTAYEQYF.

This sequence joins TRBV6-5 and TRBJ1-6; tentative D call: TRBD1 (6 bases). The V end lost 4 bases, the J end lost 8 bases, and 12 bases lay between the germline ends. Germline V lookup: CDR1 MNHEY, CDR2 SVGAGI. This CDR3 comprises 14 residues. As DNA, the CDR3 is TGTGCCAGCAGTTTAACAGGGTACGATTCACCCCTCCACTTT. This sequence encodes CASSLTGYDSPLHF.

The chain has TRBV4-3 and TRBJ1-4, with TRBD1 identical over 10 bases. Trimming took 6 bases from V and 5 from J; bases not matched to a gene: 6. Germline CDR1 LGHNA, CDR2 YSLEER. The length of the CDR3 is 15 residues. This CDR3 reads CASRKGQGLNEKLFF. The CDR3 DNA is TGCGCCAGCAGGAAGGGACAGGGGCTAAATGAAAAACTGTTTTTT.

The chain uses TRBV12-3 or TRBV12-4 and TRBJ2-1; D possibly corresponds to TRBD2 (6 bases). V was clipped by 4 bases and J by 12 bases, with 13 bases between them. This CDR3 is built from 12 residues. CDR3 DNA: TGTGCCAGCAGTTCAAGGACTATGGCGCAGTTCTTC. It encodes CASSSRTMAQFF.

This clone is a singleton in its sample. This rearrangement joins TRBV13 to TRBJ2-1; 8 bases agree with TRBD2. CDR1 is PRHDT and CDR2 is FYEKMQ in the germline V gene (reference sequence). The CDR3 covers 17 residues. With 1 base clipped from V and 7 bases from J, the junction kept 12 bases outside the gene matches. This CDR3 reads CASSLVPAGVRVNEQFF. The CDR3 region has the DNA TGTGCCAGCAGCTTAGTCCCAGCGGGAGTTAGGGTGAATGAGCAGTTCTTC. Complete variable domain (other parts from reference TRBV13 and TRBJ2-1): AAGVIQSPRHLIKEKRETATLKCYPIPRHDTVYWYQQGPGQDPQFLISFYEKMQSDKGSIPDRFSAQQFSDYHSELNMSSLELGDSALYFCASSLVPAGVRVNEQFFGPGTRLTVL.

This chain links TRBV19 with TRBJ2-3, with TRBD2 as a possible D gene (5 bases). Germline V lookup: CDR1 LNHDA, CDR2 SQIVND (reference sequence). Deletions cut 1 base from V and 1 base from J, with 12 bases between. The CDR3 is 16 amino acids. The CDR3 spells CASSIGGLLGTDTQYF. CDR3 nucleotides: TGTGCCAGTAGTATAGGTGGACTGCTAGGCACAGATACGCAGTATTTT. The entire variable domain, with the rest obtained from reference TRBV19 and TRBJ2-3, is as follows: DGGITQSPKYLFRKEGQNVTLSCEQNLNHDAMYWYRQDPGQGLRLIYYSQIVNDFQKGDIAEGYSVSREKKESFPLTVTSAQKNPTAFYLCASSIGGLLGTDTQYFGPGTRLTVL.

The sample holds one count of this clone. The V call is TRBV9, the J call TRBJ1-6, with TRBD1 identical over 9 bases. V lost 3 bases to trimming and J lost 9 bases; unmatched junction nucleotides: 7. Per germline, CDR1 SGDLS and CDR2 YYNGEE. The CDR3 consists of 15 residues. The CDR3 reads CASSARQGVGSPLHF. The DNA of the CDR3 is TGTGCCAGCAGCGCCAGACAGGGGGTCGGTTCACCCCTCCACTTT.

The rearrangement uses TRBV11-2 and TRBJ2-7; 9 bases align to TRBD2. The CDR3 totals 15 residues. Trimming cost V 0 bases and J 5 bases; bases outside gene matches: 5. The germline CDR1 and CDR2 sequences are SGHAT and FQNNGV. This CDR3 reads CASSLDLAGRHEQYF. DNA for the CDR3: TGTGCCAGCAGCTTAGATCTAGCGGGACGCCACGAGCAGTACTTC.

The V gene is TRBV5-5, the J gene TRBJ1-1; D uncertain. The CDR3 runs 14 residues. Germline CDR1 and CDR2: SGHKS and YYEKEE (reference sequence). The ends were cut back, 0 bases at V and 5 bases at J, with 11 bases in the middle. The CDR3 sequence: CASSLDPQRTEAFF. The DNA of the CDR3 is TGTGCCAGCAGCTTGGACCCCCAGCGGACTGAAGCTTTCTTT.

The rearrangement links TRBV15 to TRBJ2-7; 9 nucleotides line up with TRBD2. Per the germline V gene, CDR1 is LNHNV and CDR2 is YYDKDF (reference sequence). CDR3 size: 15 residues. Losses at the gene ends were 0 bases for V and 3 bases for J; bases not matched to a gene: 3. The CDR3 bases are TGTGCCACCAGCAGAGAACTAGCGGGTGGCTACGAGCAGTACTTC. Encoded protein: CATSRELAGGYEQYF.

This clone was found once. CDR3 sequence (DNA): TGTGCCAGCAGCTTGGATGGCCGGTCATGGGGGGAGGGCTACACCTTC. Its translation: CASSLDGRSWGEGYTF. The chain is built from TRBV5-4 and TRBJ1-2, with a tentative D call TRBD1 (5 bases). V lost 0 bases to trimming and J lost 8 bases, with 20 bases between them. CDR1 is SGHNT and CDR2 is YYREEE in the germline V gene (reference sequence). This CDR3 has 16 amino acids.

CDR3 region: CASSYSRGTGVTDTQYF. CDR3 sequence (DNA): TGTGCCAGCAGTTACTCGAGGGGGACAGGGGTCACAGATACGCAGTATTTT. The chain uses TRBV6-2 or TRBV6-3 and TRBJ2-3; 10 bases align to TRBD1. Germline assignment: CDR1 MNHEY and CDR2 SVGEGT. The CDR3 is 17 residues long. Losses at the gene ends were 0 bases for V and 2 bases for J; bases not matched to a gene: 5.

This rearrangement joins TRBV7-3 to TRBJ2-1; 13 bases line up with TRBD2. The CDR3 totals 16 residues. Germline V lookup: CDR1 SGHTA, CDR2 FQGTGA. V trimming: 3 bases; J trimming: 9 bases; junction bases outside the gene matches: 8. The CDR3, as DNA: TGTGCCAGCAGCTTCGGACTAGCGGGAGATAATGGTGAGCAGTTCTTC. This translates into CASSFGLAGDNGEQFF.